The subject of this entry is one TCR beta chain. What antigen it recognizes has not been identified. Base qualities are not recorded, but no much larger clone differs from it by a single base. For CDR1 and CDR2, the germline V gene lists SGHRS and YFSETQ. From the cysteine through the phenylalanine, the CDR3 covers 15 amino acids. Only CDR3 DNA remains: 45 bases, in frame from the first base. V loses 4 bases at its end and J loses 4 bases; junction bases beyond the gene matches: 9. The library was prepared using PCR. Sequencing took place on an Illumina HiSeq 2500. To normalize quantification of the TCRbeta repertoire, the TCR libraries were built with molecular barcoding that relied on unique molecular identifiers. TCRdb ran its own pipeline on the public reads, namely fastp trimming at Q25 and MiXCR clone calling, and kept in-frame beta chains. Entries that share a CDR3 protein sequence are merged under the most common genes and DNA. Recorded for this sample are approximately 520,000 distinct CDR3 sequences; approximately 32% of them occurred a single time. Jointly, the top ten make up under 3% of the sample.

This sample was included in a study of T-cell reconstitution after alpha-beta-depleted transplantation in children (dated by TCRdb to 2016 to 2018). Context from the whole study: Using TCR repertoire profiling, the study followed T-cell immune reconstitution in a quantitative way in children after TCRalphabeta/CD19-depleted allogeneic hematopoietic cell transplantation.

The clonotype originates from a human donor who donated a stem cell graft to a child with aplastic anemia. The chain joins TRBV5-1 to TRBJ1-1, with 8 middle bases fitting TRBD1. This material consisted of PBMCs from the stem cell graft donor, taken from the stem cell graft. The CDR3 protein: CASSPTGGVGTEAFF. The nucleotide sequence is TGCGCCAGCAGCCCCACAGGGGGGGTGGGCACTGAAGCTTTCTTT.